These 16 T cell receptor beta chains were sequenced from one sample in a study of T cells expressing NK-cell markers. TCRdb re-called the 5' RACE reads, yielding one record per CDR3 amino acid sequence without DNA. The table for this sample gives 350,000 to 500,000 distinct CDR3 sequences. The sample was blood T cells: a sorted CD56 or NKG2C T cell subset, CD4+ or CD8+ T cells, or bulk PBMC T cells (not recorded which). These receptors were obtained from a woman aged 18-70 years in good health.

V gene TRBV10-3 combines with J gene TRBJ1-2. Germline V gives CDR1 ENHRY, CDR2 SYGVKD. This CDR3 is 13 amino acids long. The CDR3 spells CAISESQNYGYTF.

The rearrangement links TRBV30 to TRBJ1-3; TCRdb lists TRBD1, though no DNA is available to test this call. The germline V gene encodes CDR1 GTSNPN and CDR2 SVGIG (reference sequence). The CDR3 covers 14 residues. This CDR3 reads CAWGGYPRVGTIYF.

V and J are TRBV19 and TRBJ2-1; TCRdb's D gene call, TRBD1, goes unchecked for lack of DNA. Germline V gives CDR1 LNHDA, CDR2 SQIVND (reference sequence). The CDR3 loop spans 13 amino acids. CDR3 in amino acids: CASSKRTENEQFF. Variable domain in full (rest from reference TRBV19 and TRBJ2-1): DGGITQSPKYLFRKEGQNVTLSCEQNLNHDAMYWYRQDPGQGLRLIYYSQIVNDFQKGDIAEGYSVSREKKESFPLTVTSAQKNPTAFYLCASSKRTENEQFFGPGTRLTVL.

V usage is TRBV12-3 or TRBV12-4 and J usage is TRBJ2-1; TCRdb outputs TRBD2, but without DNA this stays unchecked. The CDR3 spans 15 residues. Here the CDR3 reads CASSSGTYPNNEQFF.

V gene TRBV6-2 or TRBV6-3 combines with J gene TRBJ1-4; with no DNA, the TCRdb D assignment of TRBD1 cannot be verified. This CDR3 contains 15 residues. Looked up from germline, CDR1 is MNHEY and CDR2 is SVGEGT. The CDR3 region is CASSSYRGDAEKLFF.

The V gene is TRBV12-3 or TRBV12-4, the J gene TRBJ1-4. The CDR3 runs 16 residues. CDR3 sequence reads: CASSPIGVATNEKLFF.

The rearrangement links TRBV20-1 to TRBJ2-5; TCRdb's assignment of TRBD1 cannot be checked, as there is no DNA. Germline V gene lookup returns CDR1 DFQATT and CDR2 SNEGSKA (reference sequence). The CDR3 is made up of 14 amino acids. The CDR3 sequence: CSARDRVSEETQYF.

J is TRBJ1-1 and V is TRBV12-3 or TRBV12-4; TCRdb's D gene call, TRBD1, goes unchecked for lack of DNA. CDR3 length equals 14 residues. The CDR3 sequence: CASSFQGLNTEAFF.

This chain connects TRBV5-1 to TRBJ2-1; TCRdb outputs TRBD2, but without DNA this stays unchecked. CDR3 length: 14 residues. Germline V gene sequence: CDR1 SGHRS, CDR2 YFSETQ. The CDR3 reads CASSSGTSLEEQFF. The whole variable domain, filled in from reference TRBV5-1 and TRBJ2-1, reads KAGVTQTPRYLIKTRGQQVTLSCSPISGHRSVSWYQQTPGQGLQFLFEYFSETQRNKGNFPGRFSGRQFSNSRSEMNVSTLELGDSALYLCASSSGTSLEEQFFGPGTRLTVL.

This chain joins TRBV18 and TRBJ2-3; TCRdb's D call, TRBD1, is unchecked because there is no DNA. Per the germline V gene, CDR1 is KGHSH and CDR2 is LQKENI. The CDR3 covers 15 residues. CDR3 loop: CASSPTIYRDQTQYF.

The rearrangement joins TRBV5-1 to TRBJ2-5. This CDR3 is built from 12 residues. The germline CDR1 and CDR2 sequences are SGHRS and YFSETQ. The CDR3: CASSSDQKTQYF.

The rearrangement joins TRBV7-8 to TRBJ2-1; checking the TCRdb D call of TRBD2 is not possible without DNA. This CDR3 is 13 amino acids long. The germline CDR1 and CDR2 sequences are SGHVS and FQNEAQ. The CDR3 reads CASMGWRENEQFF.

This rearrangement joins TRBV6-1 to TRBJ1-4; the TRBD1 assignment by TCRdb is unverifiable without DNA. The CDR3 covers 15 residues. Germline values: CDR1 MNHNS, CDR2 SASEGT. The chain's CDR3 is CASSGDTSTNEKLFF.

The gene calls are TRBV27 and TRBJ2-2; the D gene TCRdb calls, TRBD1, cannot be checked with no DNA. This CDR3 is 15 amino acids long. The germline V gene has CDR1 MNHEY and CDR2 SMNVEV (reference sequence). CDR3 sequence: CASTNQGSNTGELFF.

The chain links TRBV12-3 or TRBV12-4 to TRBJ2-4; there is no DNA to check the TCRdb D call of TRBD1. The CDR3 is 13 amino acids. The CDR3 here is CASSFSRGNIQYF.

V usage is TRBV6-2 or TRBV6-3 and J usage is TRBJ2-3; lacking DNA, the TRBD2 call made by TCRdb goes unchecked. Germline V CDR1 and CDR2: MNHEY, SVGEGT. The CDR3 covers 14 residues. The CDR3 sequence: CASIPAGGEDTQYF.